This passage covers 23 T cell receptor beta chains from one sample sequenced in a study of CD8+CD57+ T cells in acquired aplastic anemia. Genomic DNA provided the template from which TCR beta VDJ and CDR3 profiles were obtained. MiXCR, run by TCRdb on the reads, gives a single entry per CDR3 protein. Altogether hundreds of thousands of distinct CDR3 sequences are present, about 70% being singletons, with the ten largest covering 3.5% to 4.5%. Specimen: sorted CD4+, CD8+, or CD8+CD57+ T cells (not recorded which) from PBMCs. The receptor source for this set is a human donor in good health, serving as a control.

In its sample, this clonotype was seen many times. The chain joins TRBV5-1 to TRBJ1-2; D is undetermined. This CDR3 has 11 amino acids. In germline, CDR1 is SGHRS, CDR2 YFSETQ. Between the trimmed V and J ends, which lost 4 bases and 7 bases, there was a span of 8 bases. CDR3 DNA sequence: TGCGCCAGCAGCAAAGACGTTGGCTACACCTTC. Its translation is CASSKDVGYTF.

The rearrangement joins TRBV10-3 to TRBJ2-2; D not certain. Trimming shortened V by 0 bases and J by 2 bases, and 10 bases separated the two germline ends. Germline assignment: CDR1 ENHRY and CDR2 SYGVKD. The CDR3 is made up of 16 amino acids. Written as DNA, the CDR3 is TGTGCCATCAGTGAGTCTGAGACTGGCAACACCGGGGAGCTGTTTTTT. This encodes CAISESETGNTGELFF.

The CDR3 region has the DNA TGTGCCAGCAGCAGGGCTGAGTGGGACTATGGCTACACCTTC. Its protein is CASSRAEWDYGYTF. The V gene is TRBV5-5, the J gene TRBJ1-2; D is unclear. V was cut by 4 bases and J by 3 bases, with 13 bases left in between. Germline loops: CDR1 SGHKS, CDR2 YYEKEE (reference sequence). The CDR3 length is 14 residues.

Comment on this clonotype: This may come from a read error, since a much larger clone is one base off. The V call is TRBV10-3, the J call TRBJ2-6; D may be TRBD1 (6 bases). This CDR3 spans 16 amino acids. The ends were cut back, 6 bases at V and 4 bases at J, with 16 bases in the middle. CDR1 ENHRY and CDR2 SYGVKD come from the germline V gene. CDR3 residues: CAISPAGVTGANVLTF. The CDR3 DNA is TGTGCCATCAGCCCGGCAGGGGTAACCGGGGCCAACGTCCTGACTTTC.

In DNA, the CDR3 is TGCGCCAGCAGTTGGACAGGGTCCTACGAGCAGTACTTC. This codes for CASSWTGSYEQYF. The chain combines TRBV10-2 with TRBJ2-7; 8 nucleotides align to TRBD1. The CDR3 has 13 residues. The V gene end was trimmed by 5 bases and the J gene end by 1 base; junction bases not matched to a gene: 1. Germline values: CDR1 WSHSY, CDR2 SAAADI.

About this clonotype: An end of the junction does not agree with germline; a read error may underlie this. V usage is TRBV5-1 and J usage is TRBJ2-2; tentative D call: TRBD2 (6 bases). The CDR3 loop spans 17 amino acids. Per the germline V gene, CDR1 is SGHRS and CDR2 is YFSETQ. The CDR3 nucleotides are TGTGCCAGCAGCGTAGTGGTAGGGGAGGCGAGCACTGGGGAGCTGTTTTTT. Its translation: CASSVVVGEASTGELFF.

The chain joins TRBV20-1 to TRBJ1-2; a possible D gene is TRBD1 (6 bases). The germline V and J ends were trimmed by 5 bases and 4 bases, with 11 bases remaining between them. This CDR3 is built from 12 residues. Germline V gene data show CDR1 as DFQATT and CDR2 as SNEGSKA (reference sequence). The DNA for the CDR3 is TGCAGTGCTCAGGACAGCTCCTATGGCTACACCTTC. Translated: CSAQDSSYGYTF.

This rearrangement joins TRBV11-2 to TRBJ1-2, with D hard to call. Germline CDR1 and CDR2: SGHAT and FQNNGV. V was clipped by 1 base and J by 2 bases, with 8 bases between them. The CDR3 consists of 14 residues. CDR3 protein: CASSLGETNYGYTF. CDR3 bases: TGTGCCAGCAGCTTAGGGGAAACAAACTATGGCTACACCTTC.

The V and J genes are TRBV12-3 or TRBV12-4 and TRBJ1-4; D perhaps matches TRBD1 (6 bases). There are 12 residues in the CDR3. Trimming left V 7 bases short and J 15 bases short, with 18 bases between. The CDR3 nucleotides are TGTGCCAGCAACGAGGGGGACAAGAGGGTGTTTTTT. This encodes CASNEGDKRVFF.

The V call is TRBV7-9, the J call TRBJ1-6; D is unresolved. CDR1 and CDR2 from the germline V gene are SEHNR and FQNEAQ (reference sequence). This CDR3 contains 15 residues. V lost 1 base to trimming and J lost 17 bases, with 21 bases between them. In DNA, the CDR3 is TGTGCCAGCAGCTTAGATGAGGTATACGATCAGTCCTTCCACTTT. Its protein is CASSLDEVYDQSFHF.

A note on this clonotype: The conserved phenylalanine or tryptophan normally closing the CDR3 is absent here, so this likely arose from a read error. This chain joins TRBV3-1 and TRBJ2-7, with a possible D match to TRBD2 (6 bases). With 2 bases removed from V and 0 bases from J, the gap between germline ends came to 14 bases. Germline values: CDR1 LGHDT, CDR2 YNNKEL (reference sequence). This CDR3 has 16 amino acids. DNA for the CDR3: TGTGCCAGCAGCCAACCCGGGACTTCCCCCTCCTACGAGCAGTACCTC. This gives the protein CASSQPGTSPSYEQYL.

This clonotype was detected ten times or more. This chain links TRBV20-1 with TRBJ2-5, with D perhaps matching TRBD2 (6 bases). With 2 bases removed from V and 5 bases from J, the gap between germline ends came to 12 bases. This CDR3 region has 13 residues. Germline V CDR1 and CDR2: DFQATT, SNEGSKA (reference sequence). The CDR3 protein is CSARTGGRETQYF. The CDR3 DNA reads as TGCAGTGCTAGAACCGGGGGTAGGGAGACCCAGTACTTC.

The chain joins TRBV7-2 to TRBJ2-3; TRBD2 matches at 11 bases. CDR1 is SGHTA, CDR2 FQGNSA, per germline. This CDR3 region has 16 residues. J lost 9 bases, V lost 2 bases, and 10 bases had no gene match. The CDR3 region has the DNA TGTGCCAGCAGCTTACTTATAGCGGGGGGGCTGGGCACGCAGTATTTT. Its translation is CASSLLIAGGLGTQYF.

This clonotype was seen only a few times. Germline and junction disagree at one end, which may indicate a read error. V usage is TRBV15 and J usage is TRBJ2-5; no clear D gene. The length of the CDR3 is 14 residues. Germline V lookup: CDR1 LNHNV, CDR2 YYDKDF (reference sequence). For the CDR3, the DNA is TGTGCCACCAGCAGAGATAGAGAGCTAGAGACCCAGTGCTTC. Amino acids: CATSRDRELETQCF. Using reference TRBV15 and TRBJ2-5 for the parts outside the CDR3, the full variable domain is DAMVIQNPRYQVTQFGKPVTLSCSQTLNHNVMYWYQQKSSQAPKLLFHYYDKDFNNEADTPDNFQSRRPNTSFCFLDIRSPGLGDTAMYLCATSRDRELETQCFGPGTRLLVL.

This chain links TRBV29-1 with TRBJ1-6, with D maybe TRBD1 (6 bases). Trimming took off 6 bases at V and 6 bases at J, with 15 bases between the two ends. The CDR3 is 14 residues long. In germline, CDR1 is SQVTM, CDR2 ANQGSEA. The CDR3 sequence: CSVGGGRGNSPLHF. DNA of the CDR3: TGCAGCGTAGGGGGGGGCAGGGGTAATTCACCCCTCCACTTT.

This clonotype was observed a few times. The junction departs from germline at one end; a sequencing error may be responsible. The chain uses TRBV24-1 and TRBJ1-1; D is possibly TRBD1 (5 bases). The CDR3 consists of 13 residues. Germline lookup yields CDR1 KGHDR and CDR2 SFDVKD. The CDR3 here is CATSGAQYTEAFF. The CDR3 DNA sequence: TGCGCCACTAGCGGGGCACAGTACACTGAAGCTTTCTTT.

This clonotype was detected ten times or more. The rearrangement links TRBV27 to TRBJ1-6; the D gene is possibly TRBD1 (6 bases). CDR3 size: 16 residues. Germline V CDR1 and CDR2: MNHEY, SMNVEV (reference sequence). Trimming shortened V by 5 bases and J by 6 bases, and 17 bases separated the two germline ends. CDR3 region: CASSRTARPGNSPLHF. The CDR3 coding sequence is TGTGCCAGCAGTAGGACAGCCCGTCCCGGTAATTCACCCCTCCACTTT.

The chain has TRBV5-1 and TRBJ2-5; TRBD2 aligns across 7 bases. Per the germline V gene, CDR1 is SGHRS and CDR2 is YFSETQ. Trimming removed 0 bases from V and 1 base from J; junction bases left unmatched: 9. The CDR3 sequence is 17 residues long. The CDR3 nucleotides are TGCGCCAGCAGCTTGGTTGTGGGGGGGGGACCCCAAGAGACCCAGTACTTC. This gives the protein CASSLVVGGGPQETQYF.

In regard to this clonotype: Its ends do not fully match the called genes, so a read error is possible. V and J are TRBV7-4 and TRBJ1-2; the match to TRBD1 covers 7 bases. The CDR3 runs 16 residues. CDR1 is SGHVT and CDR2 is SQSDAQ in the germline V gene. As DNA, the CDR3 is TGTGCCAGCAGCGGCGGAGCAGGGGGTAGCCGGTATGCCTACACCTTC. It is translated as CASSGGAGGSRYAYTF.

The J gene is TRBJ2-7, the V gene TRBV20-1; no clear D. With 4 bases removed from V and 2 bases from J, the gap between germline ends came to 18 bases. Germline CDR1 DFQATT, CDR2 SNEGSKA (reference sequence). This CDR3 is 15 amino acids long. This CDR3 is CSATAHDPLTYEQYF. The DNA of the CDR3 is TGCAGTGCTACGGCACACGACCCACTAACCTACGAGCAGTACTTC.

Ten or more counts support this clonotype. The chain employs TRBV5-6 and TRBJ2-1; 7 bases are shared with TRBD1. Per germline, CDR1 SGHDT and CDR2 YYEEEE. This CDR3 region has 15 residues. V lost 2 bases, J lost 1 base, and 3 bases stayed unmatched. CDR3 coding DNA: TGTGCCAGCAGCTTTCGGACAGGTTCCTACAATGAGCAGTTCTTC. Amino acids: CASSFRTGSYNEQFF.

This chain connects TRBV6-5 to TRBJ2-7; unclear D gene. This CDR3 region has 14 residues. The germline gives CDR1 MNHEY, CDR2 SVGAGI. V was pared by 7 bases and J by 4 bases, with 17 bases between. Here the CDR3 reads CASTPTFERYEQYF. The CDR3 coding sequence is TGTGCCAGCACCCCAACGTTCGAGAGGTACGAGCAGTACTTC.

The rearrangement uses TRBV7-2 and TRBJ1-2, with TRBD1 identical over 11 bases. CDR3 size: 15 residues. Trimming took 3 bases from V and 7 from J; bases not matched to a gene: 7. Germline-derived CDR1 and CDR2 are SGHTA and FQGNSA. In nucleotides, the CDR3 is TGTGCCAGCAGCTTCTCTGGACAGGGGGCGCTTGGCTACACCTTC. Translating gives CASSFSGQGALGYTF.